Presented here are 23 T cell receptor beta chains from one specimen sequenced in a study of siplizumab effects on memory and regulatory T cells. Produced via immunoSEQ multiplex PCR; TCRdb's table is partial and in-frame only. This sample carries about 120,000 clones, roughly 93% of them seen once, and the ten largest clones take roughly 0.16%. Material for sequencing was non-Treg CD4+ T cells sorted from blood. Every receptor here comes from a human donor in good health.

The CDR3 is CASHPSANGNTIYF. The CDR3 DNA follows: TGTGCCAGCCACCCATCAGCGAATGGAAACACCATATATTTT. V and J are TRBV6-1 and TRBJ1-3; D ambiguous. Per the germline V gene, CDR1 is MNHNS and CDR2 is SASEGT. Trimming took 8 bases from V and 3 from J, leaving 14 bases between them. CDR3 length: 14 residues.

The V and J genes are TRBV25-1 and TRBJ2-2, with TRBD1 matching over 8 bases. J gave up 6 bases and V 5 bases, and 5 bases lay outside the gene matches. CDR1 and CDR2 (germline): MGHDK, SYGVNS. This CDR3 is built from 14 residues. CDR3 region: CASSPPGGSGELFF. For the CDR3, the DNA is TGTGCCAGCAGTCCTCCAGGGGGCTCCGGGGAGCTGTTTTTT.

The V and J genes are TRBV6-5 and TRBJ1-5; the D gene is possibly TRBD1 (5 bases). The CDR3 is 14 amino acids. Trimming removed 0 bases at V and 7 bases at J, with 10 bases between. Germline CDR1 and CDR2: MNHEY and SVGAGI. As DNA, the CDR3 is TGTGCCAGCAGTTACTCGACAGCTAAGCAGCCCCAGCATTTT. This codes for CASSYSTAKQPQHF.

The chain employs TRBV19 and TRBJ2-3; 9 nucleotides line up with TRBD1. Per germline, CDR1 LNHDA and CDR2 SQIVND (reference sequence). The CDR3 extends over 14 amino acids. J was trimmed by 6 bases and V by 8 bases; bases with no gene match: 9. The CDR3 spells CASSWDRVSDTQYF. Here the CDR3 DNA reads TGTGCCAGTTCATGGGACAGGGTGTCGGATACGCAGTATTTT.

This chain links TRBV7-2 with TRBJ2-5, with D possibly matching TRBD2 (6 bases). Per germline, CDR1 SGHTA and CDR2 FQGNSA. The CDR3 spans 13 residues. V was shortened by 1 base and J by 5 bases, with 8 bases between the two germline ends. The CDR3 nucleotides are TGTGCCAGCAGCTTAGGGCGGGACGAGACCCAGTACTTC. Residues: CASSLGRDETQYF.

The J gene is TRBJ2-2, the V gene TRBV7-9; D is perhaps TRBD2 (6 bases). The V gene lost 2 bases and the J gene lost 6 bases, with 10 bases spanning the gap. The CDR3 covers 14 residues. Germline CDR1 SEHNR, CDR2 FQNEAQ (reference sequence). The CDR3 loop reads CASSLWGEPGELFF. DNA for the CDR3: TGTGCCAGCAGCTTATGGGGGGAGCCCGGGGAGCTGTTTTTT.

V usage is TRBV28 and J usage is TRBJ1-2, with D perhaps TRBD1 (6 bases). Germline values: CDR1 MDHEN, CDR2 SYDVKM. The CDR3 consists of 14 residues. The V gene lost 6 bases and the J gene lost 4 bases, with 15 bases spanning the gap. CDR3 amino acids: CASRTGRLVYGYTF. CDR3 nucleotide sequence: TGTGCCAGCAGGACAGGACGGCTTGTCTATGGCTACACCTTC.

This chain links TRBV10-2 with TRBJ1-1, with D perhaps matching TRBD1 (5 bases). CDR3 length: 12 amino acids. V lost 11 bases to trimming and J lost 2 bases, with 12 bases between them. Germline CDR1 WSHSY, CDR2 SAAADI. The CDR3 here is CAGWDGNTEAFF. CDR3 coding DNA: TGCGCCGGCTGGGACGGTAACACTGAAGCTTTCTTT.

This chain uses TRBV29-1 with TRBJ1-6; TRBD1 might be the D (5 bases). Germline V gives CDR1 SQVTM, CDR2 ANQGSEA. The length of the CDR3 is 13 residues. V lost 4 bases to trimming and J lost 5 bases, with 9 bases between them. CDR3 in DNA: TGCAGCGTTGTTGAAGGGGATAATTCACCCCTCCACTTT. This translates into CSVVEGDNSPLHF.

This chain uses TRBV7-2 with TRBJ2-1; TRBD1 matches 8 bases. CDR3 length equals 15 residues. Germline V gene sequence: CDR1 SGHTA, CDR2 FQGNSA. V lost 3 bases and J lost 2; bases outside the gene matches: 3. CDR3 sequence reads: CASSFLQGAYNEQFF. CDR3 nucleotide sequence: TGTGCCAGCAGCTTTCTACAGGGGGCCTACAATGAGCAGTTCTTC.

The chain uses TRBV9 and TRBJ2-4; D perhaps matches TRBD2 (6 bases). The CDR3 runs 13 residues. Germline-derived CDR1 and CDR2 are SGDLS and YYNGEE. Deletions cut 8 bases from V and 7 bases from J, with 16 bases between. CDR3 sequence (DNA): TGTGCCAGTGACTCTGATGGGGGGAACATTCAGTACTTC. Its protein product is CASDSDGGNIQYF.

Of note for this clone: Its ends do not fully match the called genes, so a read error is possible. V usage is TRBV7-3 and J usage is TRBJ2-1, with TRBD2 as a possible D gene (7 bases). The CDR3 is 16 residues long. Germline assignment: CDR1 SGHTA and CDR2 FQGTGA. CDR3: CARSLLWGGPGDEQFF. The DNA of the CDR3 is TGTGCCAGAAGCTTACTGTGGGGGGGCCCTGGCGATGAGCAGTTCTTC.

The chain employs TRBV29-1 and TRBJ1-3; 8 bases fit TRBD1. CDR3 length: 13 residues. With 8 bases clipped from V and 4 bases from J, the junction kept 7 bases outside the gene matches. The germline V gene encodes CDR1 SQVTM and CDR2 ANQGSEA. In DNA, the CDR3 is TGCAGCACCTCGGACAGGGCGGGAAACACCATATATTTT. Translated: CSTSDRAGNTIYF.

V usage is TRBV20-1 and J usage is TRBJ2-1; D is unresolved. Germline V gene data show CDR1 as DFQATT and CDR2 as SNEGSKA (reference sequence). Trimming took off 5 bases at V and 8 bases at J, with 10 bases between the two ends. The CDR3 extends over 11 amino acids. The CDR3 DNA is TGCAGTGCTTCGAACGGCGATGAGCAGTTCTTC. Protein product: CSASNGDEQFF.

This clone was recorded once. The genes are TRBV6-1 and TRBJ2-7; 7 bases line up with TRBD1. This CDR3 has 14 amino acids. Germline assignment: CDR1 MNHNS and CDR2 SASEGT. With 4 bases clipped from V and 4 bases from J, the junction kept 7 bases outside the gene matches. The CDR3 loop reads CASSVGRGWYEQYF. CDR3 nucleotide sequence: TGTGCCAGCAGTGTGGGCAGGGGGTGGTACGAGCAGTACTTC.

V is TRBV2 and J is TRBJ1-5; no reliable D call. With 5 bases removed from V and 4 bases from J, the gap between germline ends came to 6 bases. This CDR3 is built from 12 residues. Germline CDR1 reads SNHLY; CDR2 reads FYNNEI. CDR3: CASSRVNQPQHF. The CDR3 DNA follows: TGTGCCAGCAGTCGGGTAAATCAGCCCCAGCATTTT.

This chain connects TRBV7-6 to TRBJ2-7; the D gene is possibly TRBD1 (6 bases). Per germline, CDR1 SGHVS and CDR2 FNYEAQ. The length of the CDR3 is 14 residues. Trimming removed 5 bases from V and 3 bases from J, with 14 bases in between. CDR3 region: CASSQNVDSYEQYF. The CDR3, as DNA: TGTGCCAGCAGCCAAAACGTGGACAGCTACGAGCAGTACTTC. The full variable domain, completed using reference TRBV7-6 and TRBJ2-7, is GAGVSQSPRYKVTKRGQDVALRCDPISGHVSLYWYRQALGQGPEFLTYFNYEAQQDKSGLPNDRFSAERPEGSISTLTIQRTEQRDSAMYRCASSQNVDSYEQYFGPGTRLTVT.

The V gene is TRBV4-3, the J gene TRBJ2-3, with 8 bases aligning to TRBD2. The CDR3 is 17 amino acids. V shed 0 bases and J 2 bases; nucleotides not matched to a gene: 7. Germline CDR1 LGHNA, CDR2 YSLEER. CDR3 nucleotide sequence: TGCGCCAGCAGCCAAGAATCGGGCGGGGGGAACACAGATACGCAGTATTTT. Translated: CASSQESGGGNTDTQYF.

The V call is TRBV5-6, the J call TRBJ1-6; 7 bases are shared with TRBD1. The junction had 6 bases not matched to a gene; V was cut back by 4 bases and J by 8 bases. The germline V gene encodes CDR1 SGHDT and CDR2 YYEEEE. The CDR3 has 14 residues. CDR3 amino acids: CASSEGQSYSPLHF. The CDR3 DNA is TGTGCCAGCAGCGAGGGACAGTCTTATTCACCCCTCCACTTT.

The genes are TRBV6-5 and TRBJ2-2; TRBD2 matches at 7 bases. This CDR3 comprises 15 residues. The J segment lost 2 bases and the V segment lost 7 bases, leaving 7 bases of the junction unmatched. Germline CDR1 MNHEY, CDR2 SVGAGI. This chain's CDR3 is CASTPAGVNTGELFF. In DNA form, the CDR3 reads TGTGCCAGCACCCCTGCGGGGGTAAACACCGGGGAGCTGTTTTTT.

V gene TRBV27 combines with J gene TRBJ1-2, with D hard to call. The CDR3 extends over 15 amino acids. Germline V lookup: CDR1 MNHEY, CDR2 SMNVEV (reference sequence). Trimming shortened V by 7 bases and J by 4 bases, and 19 bases separated the two germline ends. CDR3 loop: CASTSWAGVSYGYTF. CDR3 in DNA: TGTGCCAGCACCTCATGGGCCGGGGTCTCCTATGGCTACACCTTC.

The V and J genes are TRBV9 and TRBJ2-2, with unresolved D. The germline V gene encodes CDR1 SGDLS and CDR2 YYNGEE. CDR3 length: 15 residues. V shed 0 bases and J shed 5 bases, with 11 bases lying between them. CDR3 coding DNA: TGTGCCAGCAGCGTAGAGGGCCAGAATACCGGGGAGCTGTTTTTT. It specifies CASSVEGQNTGELFF.

V usage is TRBV6-6 and J usage is TRBJ2-7; 10 bases align to TRBD2. Unmatched junction bases numbered 5, after V lost 4 bases and J lost 5 bases. The CDR3 contains 14 residues. From germline, CDR1 is MNHNY and CDR2 SVGAGI (reference sequence). For the CDR3, the DNA is TGTGCCAGCAGTTTCGGACTAGCGGTAAACGAGCAGTACTTC. Translation gives CASSFGLAVNEQYF.